Listed here are 19 T cell receptor beta chains from one sample, sequenced in a study of T cells in Graves' hyperthyroidism and ophthalmopathy. What was amplified from RNA transcripts were TCR beta CDR3 regions. The TCR CDR3 first-round RT-PCR relied on the HTBI primer set. TCRdb passed the multiplex PCR reads through MiXCR, listing each CDR3 protein once. The table has nearly 750,000 distinct CDR3 sequences, about a third seen once. Sequencing input: blood. Every receptor here comes from a middle-aged woman with Graves' hyperthyroidism.

V and J are TRBV6-6 and TRBJ1-5; 9 nucleotides agree with TRBD1. V trimming: 0 bases; J trimming: 1 base; junction bases outside the gene matches: 4. CDR3 size: 17 residues. In germline, CDR1 is MNHNY, CDR2 SVGAGI (reference sequence). CDR3 nucleotide sequence: TGTGCCAGCAGTTACTCGCCACAGGGGGCGAGCAATCAGCCCCAGCATTTT. It yields the protein CASSYSPQGASNQPQHF.

The chain uses TRBV20-1 and TRBJ2-5, with TRBD2 as a possible D gene (7 bases). The CDR3 loop spans 11 amino acids. Germline loops: CDR1 DFQATT, CDR2 SNEGSKA (reference sequence). CDR3 sequence: CSPKGGNEQYF. CDR3 nucleotide sequence: TGCAGCCCTAAGGGGGGGAATGAGCAGTACTTC.

This clonotype has more than one count but fewer than ten. This chain uses TRBV4-1 with TRBJ2-7; 7 nucleotides agree with TRBD1. V trimming: 4 bases; J trimming: 3 bases; junction bases outside the gene matches: 6. The V gene's germline CDR1 is MGHRA and CDR2 YSYEKL. This CDR3 contains 14 residues. The CDR3 spells CASSLTGADYEQYF. For the CDR3, the DNA is TGCGCCAGCAGCCTAACAGGGGCGGACTACGAGCAGTACTTC.

In regard to this clonotype: Just one base apart from a much larger clone, this may be a read error. The rearrangement links TRBV7-2 to TRBJ2-7; weak D call: TRBD1 (5 bases). V lost 5 bases, J lost 7 bases, and 15 bases lay in between. The germline CDR1 and CDR2 sequences are SGHTA and FQGNSA. The CDR3 totals 13 residues. CDR3 nucleotide sequence: TGTGCCAGCAGCCCCCGACCACACAGGGAGCAGTACTTC. As protein: CASSPRPHREQYF.

The chain joins TRBV6-6 to TRBJ1-5; D unclear. V was trimmed by 5 bases and J by 3 bases, leaving 14 bases between them. CDR1 MNHNY and CDR2 SVGAGI come from the germline V gene (reference sequence). The CDR3 is made up of 15 amino acids. The CDR3 is CASSDPTIDNQPQHF. The CDR3 nucleotides read TGTGCCAGCAGTGATCCCACTATTGACAATCAGCCCCAGCATTTT.

This clonotype has a handful of counts. V is TRBV12-5 and J is TRBJ2-7; 7 bases are shared with TRBD1. CDR3 length equals 16 residues. Germline values: CDR1 LGHNT, CDR2 FRNRAP. The V segment lost 2 bases and the J segment 1 base; nucleotides outside the gene matches: 8. The CDR3 DNA sequence: TGTGCTAGTGGTTTGAGGCGACAGGGTCGGTCCTACGAGCAGTACTTC. Translating gives CASGLRRQGRSYEQYF. The full variable domain, its missing parts supplied by reference TRBV12-5 and TRBJ2-7, is DARVTQTPRHKVTEMGQEVTMRCQPILGHNTVFWYRQTMMQGLELLAYFRNRAPLDDSGMPKDRFSAEMPDATLATLKIQPSEPRDSAVYFCASGLRRQGRSYEQYFGPGTRLTVT.

This clonotype has just a few counts. The chain employs TRBV2 and TRBJ2-3; perhaps D is TRBD1 or TRBD2 (5 bases each). Trimming stripped 7 bases from V and 5 bases from J, with 13 bases between. Germline CDR1 is SNHLY and CDR2 is FYNNEI. The CDR3 loop spans 13 amino acids. In DNA, the CDR3 is TGTGCCAGCACCAGGGTTCGGGGAGATACGCAGTATTTT. Encoded protein: CASTRVRGDTQYF.

This clonotype was counted at least ten times. The chain recombines TRBV29-1 with TRBJ2-7, with D perhaps matching TRBD1 (5 bases). V was shortened by 0 bases and J by 3 bases, with 18 bases between the two germline ends. There are 16 residues in the CDR3. CDR1 is SQVTM and CDR2 is ANQGSEA in the germline V gene. The CDR3 DNA reads as TGCAGCGTTGAAGATTGGGGCCAGGAGCGACTCTACGAGCAGTACTTC. Protein sequence: CSVEDWGQERLYEQYF.

This clonotype showed up many times. V usage is TRBV19 and J usage is TRBJ1-1, with 8 positions matching TRBD1. The CDR3 runs to 15 residues. Per the germline V gene, CDR1 is LNHDA and CDR2 is SQIVND (reference sequence). Germline trimming cut 6 bases from V and 2 bases from J; bases unmatched to any gene: 8. The DNA for the CDR3 is TGTGCCAGTAGCGGGACAGGCTATTTTAACACTGAAGCTTTCTTT. This codes for CASSGTGYFNTEAFF.

V gene TRBV28 combines with J gene TRBJ1-4, with TRBD1 matching over 8 bases. This CDR3 region has 14 residues. The V and J ends lost 6 bases and 7 bases, in that order; junction bases with no gene match: 7. CDR1 is MDHEN and CDR2 is SYDVKM in the germline V gene. Here the CDR3 reads CASRNRGGGEKLFF. DNA for the CDR3: TGTGCCAGCAGGAACAGGGGGGGCGGTGAAAAACTGTTTTTT.

A few counts support this clonotype. The chain uses TRBV6-6 and TRBJ2-5, with 8 positions matching TRBD1. V shed 5 bases, J shed 2 bases, and the junction held 7 bases outside the gene matches. This CDR3 has 15 amino acids. The germline V gene has CDR1 MNHNY and CDR2 SVGAGI (reference sequence). The CDR3 sequence: CASSGPTGAQETQYF. For the CDR3, the DNA is TGTGCCAGCAGTGGTCCGACAGGGGCTCAAGAGACCCAGTACTTC.

With regard to this clonotype: A read error may explain this, as a much larger clone is one base away. Without the conserved terminal phenylalanine or tryptophan, this CDR3 likely stems from a read error. The chain carries TRBV20-1 and TRBJ1-2; D gene unclear. Per germline, CDR1 DFQATT and CDR2 SNEGSKA (reference sequence). The CDR3 has 8 residues. This CDR3 is CRRDGYTL. In nucleotides, the CDR3 is TGCAGGCGGGATGGCTACACCCTC.

The table lists this clonotype with many counts. This could be a read error, since a much larger clone is one nucleotide away. The chain joins TRBV4-3 to TRBJ1-6; D gene unclear. The CDR3 length is 15 residues. CDR1 is LGHNA, CDR2 YSLEER, per germline. DNA of the CDR3: TGTGCCAGCAGTCCAGAGAGCTCCTATAATTCACCCCTCCACTTT. Residues: CASSPESSYNSPLHF.

The chain has TRBV15 and TRBJ2-3; 8 bases map to TRBD2. Germline V gene lookup returns CDR1 LNHNV and CDR2 YYDKDF (reference sequence). This CDR3 has 16 residues. The trim removed 4 bases at V and 4 bases at J, leaving 10 bases unmatched. The CDR3, as DNA: TGTGCCACCAGCAAGTTTGAGGGACTAGATCCAGATACGCAGTATTTT. It yields the protein CATSKFEGLDPDTQYF.

The genes are TRBV6-6 and TRBJ1-4; the D is unclear. Trimming removed 10 bases from V and 6 bases from J, with 15 bases in between. Germline CDR1 reads MNHNY; CDR2 reads SVGAGI (reference sequence). The CDR3 contains 13 residues. The CDR3 reads CATMDGIYEKLFF. The DNA of the CDR3 is TGTGCCACCATGGACGGGATTTATGAAAAACTGTTTTTT.

In regard to this clonotype: Relative to the germline gene, one junction end is altered; a read error may explain this. V gene TRBV6-5 combines with J gene TRBJ2-7; weak D call: TRBD2 (6 bases). The CDR3 loop spans 15 amino acids. Germline assignment: CDR1 MNHEY and CDR2 SVGAGI. CDR3 protein: CAISYYGTGAYEQYF. CDR3 bases: TGTGCCATCAGTTACTACGGGACGGGAGCCTACGAGCAGTACTTC.

V and J are TRBV6-2 or TRBV6-3 and TRBJ1-2, with 10 bases aligning to TRBD1. Unmatched junction bases numbered 9, after V lost 6 bases and J lost 8 bases. Germline V gene data show CDR1 as MNHEY and CDR2 as SVGEGT. This CDR3 spans 14 amino acids. The CDR3 coding sequence is TGTGCCAGCAGCCGAAATGACAGGGGGCGCGGCTACACCTTC. It specifies CASSRNDRGRGYTF.

This clonotype was seen repeatedly, ten times or more. V usage is TRBV10-3 and J usage is TRBJ1-1; no definite D call. This CDR3 comprises 12 residues. The V and J ends lost 7 bases and 1 base respectively, with 7 bases between them. Germline CDR1 is ENHRY and CDR2 is SYGVKD. CDR3 bases: TGTGCCATCAAAGATCGGAACACTGAAGCTTTCTTT. This translates into CAIKDRNTEAFF.

This clonotype was detected ten times or more. Relative to the germline gene, one junction end is altered; a read error may explain this. This sequence joins TRBV5-1 and TRBJ1-1, with no clear D. CDR3 length: 13 amino acids. The germline gives CDR1 SGHRS, CDR2 YFSETQ. CDR3: CASSLDMTERAFF. The CDR3 DNA follows: TGTGCCAGCAGCTTAGATATGACGGAGAGAGCTTTCTTT. The variable domain in full, with the rest retrieved from reference TRBV5-1 and TRBJ1-1, is KAGVTQTPRYLIKTRGQQVTLSCSPISGHRSVSWYQQTPGQGLQFLFEYFSETQRNKGNFPGRFSGRQFSNSRSEMNVSTLELGDSALYLCASSLDMTERAFFGQGTRLTVV.